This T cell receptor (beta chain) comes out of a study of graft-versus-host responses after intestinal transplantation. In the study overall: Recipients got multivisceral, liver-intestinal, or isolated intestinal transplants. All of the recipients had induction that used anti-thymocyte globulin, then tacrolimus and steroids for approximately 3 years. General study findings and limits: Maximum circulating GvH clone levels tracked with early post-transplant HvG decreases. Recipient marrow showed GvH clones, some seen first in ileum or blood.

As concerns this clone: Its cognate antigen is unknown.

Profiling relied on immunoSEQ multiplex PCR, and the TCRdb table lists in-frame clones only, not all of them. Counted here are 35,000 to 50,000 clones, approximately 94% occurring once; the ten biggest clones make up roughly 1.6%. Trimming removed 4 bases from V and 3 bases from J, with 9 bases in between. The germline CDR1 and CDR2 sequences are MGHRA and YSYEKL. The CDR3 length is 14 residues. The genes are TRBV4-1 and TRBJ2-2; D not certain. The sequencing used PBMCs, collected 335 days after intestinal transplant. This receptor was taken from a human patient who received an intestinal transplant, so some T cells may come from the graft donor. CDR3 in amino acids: CASSPPTYTGELFF. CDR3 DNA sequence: TGCGCCAGCAGCCCCCCAACTTACACCGGGGAGCTGTTTTTT.